What follows are 24 T cell receptor beta chains derived from one specimen sequenced in a study of cytomegalovirus exposure and HLA in healthy donors (dated by TCRdb to about 2017). Library prep was done by the immunoSEQ multiplex PCR assay. A mixture of 60 forward primers for TCR Vbeta segments and 13 reverse primers for TCR Jbeta segments was used in the multiplex PCR. Imported from immuneACCESS, the table was reduced by TCRdb to in-frame sequences with V and J called. These copies leave out some clones; in studies compared against another copy, an unresolved V gene accounts for under half, and the cause of the remainder is not known. The sample table holds some 94,000 clones, of which 55% to 75% were seen once. The ten largest make up around 2.5% of the sample. Sequencing was carried out using PBMCs. Receptors were obtained from a man aged 50 or older in good health and CMV-seronegative.

V is TRBV7-2 and J is TRBJ2-1, with a weak D call TRBD2 (5 bases). The CDR3 loop spans 15 amino acids. V was pared by 1 base and J by 4 bases, with 11 bases between. Germline V gene sequence: CDR1 SGHTA, CDR2 FQGNSA. CDR3 residues: CASSLGLPSYNEQFF. Written as DNA, the CDR3 is TGTGCCAGCAGCTTAGGACTACCTAGTTACAATGAGCAGTTCTTC.

V and J are TRBV7-2 and TRBJ2-3, with TRBD1 as a possible D gene (6 bases). This CDR3 has 12 amino acids. Germline values: CDR1 SGHTA, CDR2 FQGNSA. Trimming cost V 3 bases and J 7 bases, with 8 bases left between them. The CDR3 DNA is TGTGCCAGCAGCTTTGGGACAAATACGCAGTATTTT. This codes for CASSFGTNTQYF.

DNA of the CDR3: TGTGCCAGCAGTGAAGCGGGCAGGGGCACTGAAGCTTTCTTT. Translating it yields CASSEAGRGTEAFF. The rearrangement links TRBV6-1 to TRBJ1-1; D is perhaps TRBD1 (6 bases). This CDR3 is 14 amino acids long. CDR1 is MNHNS, CDR2 SASEGT, per germline. V was cut by 0 bases and J by 4 bases, with 9 bases left in between.

This chain joins TRBV30 and TRBJ2-2; D not certain. Germline V CDR1 and CDR2: GTSNPN, SVGIG (reference sequence). V lost 5 bases and J lost 0, with 7 bases in between. This CDR3 contains 13 residues. CDR3 DNA: TGTGCCTGGCATACAGCGAACACCGGGGAGCTGTTTTTT. Amino acids: CAWHTANTGELFF.

This clone was seen just once. The chain employs TRBV2 and TRBJ2-5; TRBD2 matches at 16 bases. The CDR3 covers 20 residues. Germline-derived CDR1 and CDR2 are SNHLY and FYNNEI. The ends lost 8 bases at V and 5 bases at J; junction bases unmatched: 20. The CDR3 DNA is TGTGCCAGCGTGGGCCTACCATCGGGACTAGCGGGAGGGCCCCGGGAGACCCAGTACTTC. Protein: CASVGLPSGLAGGPRETQYF.

This chain connects TRBV4-3 to TRBJ2-1, with D possibly being TRBD1 (5 bases). Germline V gives CDR1 LGHNA, CDR2 YSLEER. The CDR3 spans 16 residues. V lost 0 bases and J lost 4, with 13 bases in between. The CDR3 loop reads CASSQDSQGSYNEQFF. The CDR3 DNA reads as TGCGCCAGCAGCCAAGATTCCCAGGGCTCTTACAATGAGCAGTTCTTC.

The chain couples TRBV28 to TRBJ2-7; 7 bases are a match to TRBD1. V shed 3 bases, J shed 0 bases, and the junction held 17 bases outside the gene matches. The CDR3 spans 19 residues. Germline CDR1 and CDR2: MDHEN and SYDVKM. As DNA, the CDR3 is TGTGCCAGCAGTTTGGCTACAAGCCTTGGACAGGAGTACTCCTACGAGCAGTACTTC. It translates to CASSLATSLGQEYSYEQYF.

This chain connects TRBV2 to TRBJ1-4; D is possibly TRBD1 (5 bases). The CDR3 runs to 15 residues. Trimming left V 3 bases short and J 7 bases short, with 15 bases between. Germline loops: CDR1 SNHLY, CDR2 FYNNEI. The CDR3 sequence: CASSDNQGGGEKLFF. Here the CDR3 DNA reads TGTGCCAGCAGTGATAATCAGGGCGGTGGTGAAAAACTGTTTTTT.

The chain joins TRBV6-6 to TRBJ1-2, with TRBD1 identical over 8 bases. Germline V lookup: CDR1 MNHNY, CDR2 SVGAGI (reference sequence). Trimming cost V 8 bases and J 4 bases; bases outside gene matches: 12. There are 15 residues in the CDR3. The CDR3 protein is CASGTGGSSSYGYTF. CDR3 bases: TGTGCCAGCGGGACAGGCGGGAGTAGTAGCTATGGCTACACCTTC.

The rearrangement joins TRBV28 to TRBJ2-7; a weak D match, TRBD2 (6 bases). With 11 bases removed from V and 0 bases from J, the gap between germline ends came to 23 bases. The CDR3 runs 16 residues. Germline values: CDR1 MDHEN, CDR2 SYDVKM. The DNA of the CDR3 is TGTGCCTCCGCCTACGCGGGGAACCCTCTCTCCTACGAGCAGTACTTC. Amino acid sequence: CASAYAGNPLSYEQYF.

This clone was seen only a few times. The V call is TRBV30, the J call TRBJ1-4; 8 bases agree with TRBD1. This CDR3 is built from 15 residues. Germline V lookup: CDR1 GTSNPN, CDR2 SVGIG (reference sequence). Trimming removed 5 bases from V and 0 bases from J; junction bases left unmatched: 5. CDR3 in amino acids: CAWAGQETTNEKLFF. The CDR3 bases are TGTGCCTGGGCGGGACAGGAGACAACTAATGAAAAACTGTTTTTT.

The chain carries TRBV7-3 and TRBJ2-2; 10 bases are a match to TRBD1. Germline V gives CDR1 SGHTA, CDR2 FQGTGA. The CDR3 is 15 residues long. J lost 2 bases, V lost 5 bases, and 2 bases had no gene match. CDR3 sequence (DNA): TGTGCCAGCAGCGGGACAGGGGCCAACACCGGGGAGCTGTTTTTT. The encoded protein is CASSGTGANTGELFF. Supplemented by reference TRBV7-3 and TRBJ2-2, the full variable domain reads GAGVSQTPSNKVTEKGKYVELRCDPISGHTALYWYRQSLGQGPEFLIYFQGTGAADDSGLPNDRFFAVRPEGSVSTLKIQRTERGDSAVYLCASSGTGANTGELFFGEGSRLTVL.

This clone came up a few times. The genes are TRBV5-1 and TRBJ1-4; the D gene is possibly TRBD1 (6 bases). There are 14 residues in the CDR3. Germline CDR1 is SGHRS and CDR2 is YFSETQ. Trimming cost V 3 bases and J 6 bases, with 12 bases left between them. The chain's CDR3 is CASSWGHPDEKLFF. CDR3 sequence (DNA): TGCGCCAGCAGCTGGGGACATCCGGATGAAAAACTGTTTTTT.

There are a few counts of this clone. This sequence joins TRBV6-6 and TRBJ1-1, with 7 nucleotides matching TRBD1. CDR1 and CDR2 from the germline V gene are MNHNY and SVGAGI (reference sequence). This CDR3 region has 14 residues. Unmatched junction bases numbered 6, after V lost 5 bases and J lost 3 bases. The CDR3 sequence is CASSDGTAYTEAFF. In DNA, the CDR3 is TGTGCCAGCAGTGACGGGACAGCCTACACTGAAGCTTTCTTT.

The V call is TRBV5-6, the J call TRBJ1-3; no reliable D call. The CDR3 length is 13 residues. The ends were cut back, 4 bases at V and 2 bases at J, with 7 bases in the middle. Germline CDR1 and CDR2: SGHDT and YYEEEE. The CDR3 protein is CASSQTTGNTIYF. In nucleotides, the CDR3 is TGTGCCAGCAGCCAAACAACTGGAAACACCATATATTTT.

As for this clone: Here the CDR3 omits its conserved ending phenylalanine or tryptophan, so a read error is the likely source. The V gene is TRBV6-1, the J gene TRBJ1-5; 9 bases map to TRBD1. The CDR3 has 17 residues. V lost 2 bases and J lost 2; bases outside the gene matches: 7. Per the germline V gene, CDR1 is MNHNS and CDR2 is SASEGT. DNA for the CDR3: TGTGCCAGCAGTGAATACGGGACAGGGTTTGGCAATCAGCCCCAGCATGTT. It codes for CASSEYGTGFGNQPQHV.

The chain carries TRBV30 and TRBJ2-3; 9 bases agree with TRBD1. CDR1 and CDR2 from the germline V gene are GTSNPN and SVGIG (reference sequence). The CDR3 sequence is 16 residues long. Losses at the gene ends were 1 base for V and 3 bases for J; bases not matched to a gene: 8. CDR3 protein: CAWSDLQGAGTDTQYF. CDR3 in DNA: TGTGCCTGGAGTGATCTACAGGGGGCTGGGACAGATACGCAGTATTTT.

The chain employs TRBV19 and TRBJ1-5; 10 positions agree with TRBD1. Germline assignment: CDR1 LNHDA and CDR2 SQIVND (reference sequence). Trimming removed 3 bases from V and 5 bases from J; junction bases left unmatched: 4. This CDR3 is built from 15 residues. CDR3 coding DNA: TGTGCCAGTAGTATCCTGACAGGGGGCGATCAGCCCCAGCATTTT. It codes for CASSILTGGDQPQHF. The entire variable domain, with the rest obtained from reference TRBV19 and TRBJ1-5, is as follows: DGGITQSPKYLFRKEGQNVTLSCEQNLNHDAMYWYRQDPGQGLRLIYYSQIVNDFQKGDIAEGYSVSREKKESFPLTVTSAQKNPTAFYLCASSILTGGDQPQHFGDGTRLSIL.

The chain couples TRBV6-4 to TRBJ2-3, with D possibly being TRBD2 (6 bases). The CDR3 extends over 14 amino acids. Germline V CDR1 and CDR2: MRHNA, SNTAGT. V lost 6 bases and J 3 bases, leaving 13 bases between the germline ends. The CDR3 DNA follows: TGTGCCAGCAGCGCGGGTGGAGGGACAGATACGCAGTATTTT. Its protein is CASSAGGGTDTQYF.

V is TRBV5-6 and J is TRBJ2-2, with TRBD2 identical over 10 bases. The CDR3 totals 16 residues. The V gene end was trimmed by 4 bases and the J gene end by 3 bases; junction bases not matched to a gene: 6. Germline lookup yields CDR1 SGHDT and CDR2 YYEEEE. CDR3 in amino acids: CASSRWTSGYTGELFF. The CDR3 bases are TGTGCCAGCAGCAGATGGACTAGCGGATACACCGGGGAGCTGTTTTTT.

The chain uses TRBV4-3 and TRBJ2-3; 9 nucleotides agree with TRBD2. With V trimmed by 4 bases and J by 6 bases, 11 bases remained unmatched. The CDR3 is 16 residues long. CDR1 is LGHNA, CDR2 YSLEER, per germline. The CDR3 spells CASSRKYAGGRDTQYF. In DNA, the CDR3 is TGCGCCAGCAGCCGAAAGTATGCGGGGGGGCGGGATACGCAGTATTTT.

The chain uses TRBV28 and TRBJ2-2; a weak D match, TRBD2 (5 bases). This CDR3 spans 13 amino acids. V gave up 6 bases and J gave up 7 bases, with 12 bases separating them. Germline V gene data show CDR1 as MDHEN and CDR2 as SYDVKM. CDR3 DNA sequence: TGTGCCAGCAGGGGAGACCAGATCGGGGAGCTGTTTTTT. This gives the protein CASRGDQIGELFF.

The chain links TRBV7-9 to TRBJ1-2; maybe TRBD1 (5 bases). The CDR3 has 15 amino acids. V shed 6 bases and J shed 7 bases, with 21 bases lying between them. Germline CDR1 SEHNR, CDR2 FQNEAQ (reference sequence). The CDR3 sequence: CASSLWGEQLSGYTF. The CDR3, as DNA: TGTGCCAGCAGTCTGTGGGGGGAACAACTCAGTGGCTACACCTTC. Supplemented by reference TRBV7-9 and TRBJ1-2, the full variable domain reads DTGVSQNPRHKITKRGQNVTFRCDPISEHNRLYWYRQTLGQGPEFLTYFQNEAQLEKSRLLSDRFSAERPKGSFSTLEIQRTEQGDSAMYLCASSLWGEQLSGYTFGSGTRLTVV.

The gene calls are TRBV5-1 and TRBJ2-7, with 12 nucleotides matching TRBD2. CDR3 length equals 18 residues. Germline V gene sequence: CDR1 SGHRS, CDR2 YFSETQ. Unmatched junction bases numbered 10, after V lost 0 bases and J lost 3 bases. The CDR3 DNA reads as TGCGCCAGCAGCTTGGCCCCTAGCGGGAGGGCCTCGTTCTACGAGCAGTACGTC. Its translation is CASSLAPSGRASFYEQYV.